This entry lists 20 T cell receptor beta chains sequenced from one sample in a study of blood T cell repertoires in COVID-19. Sequencing was performed with immunoSEQ multiplex PCR; in TCRdb, only in-frame clones are kept and a portion is missing. The sample shows tens of thousands of clones, 60% to 85% of them seen only once. The sample was peripheral blood. The receptors were gathered from a human donor in a cohort sampled during active COVID-19.

The chain recombines TRBV7-8 with TRBJ2-5, with 7 bases matching TRBD1. There are 13 residues in the CDR3. Trimming at V came to 5 bases and at J to 5 bases, leaving 5 bases not matched to a gene. The germline V gene encodes CDR1 SGHVS and CDR2 FQNEAQ. The DNA of the CDR3 is TGTGCCAGCAGCCGGACAGGCGTGGAGACCCAGTACTTC. Protein: CASSRTGVETQYF.

The gene calls are TRBV3-1 (or the pseudogene TRBV3-2) and TRBJ2-5; 8 bases are a match to TRBD1. CDR1 LGHDT and CDR2 YNNKEL come from the germline V gene (reference sequence). Germline trimming cut 4 bases from V and 2 bases from J; bases unmatched to any gene: 9. This CDR3 contains 16 residues. CDR3 DNA: TGTGCCAGCAGCCGACGGACAGGGTTTGGGCAAGAGACCCAGTACTTC. This translates into CASSRRTGFGQETQYF.

V and J are TRBV28 and TRBJ2-7; TRBD2 aligns across 7 bases. The germline V gene has CDR1 MDHEN and CDR2 SYDVKM. The CDR3 runs 14 residues. J was trimmed by 4 bases and V by 4 bases; bases with no gene match: 7. In DNA, the CDR3 is TGTGCCAGCAGTTCCCCGCGGGAGTCTTACGAGCAGTACTTC. It specifies CASSSPRESYEQYF. The full variable domain, in which reference TRBV28 and TRBJ2-7 provide the parts outside the CDR3, is DVKVTQSSRYLVKRTGEKVFLECVQDMDHENMFWYRQDPGLGLRLIYFSYDVKMKEKGDIPEGYSVSREKKERFSLILESASTNQTSMYLCASSSPRESYEQYFGPGTRLTVT.

This chain joins TRBV15 and TRBJ1-4; TRBD1 aligns across 8 bases. In germline, CDR1 is LNHNV, CDR2 YYDKDF (reference sequence). The ends lost 4 bases at V and 4 bases at J; junction bases unmatched: 5. CDR3 length: 15 residues. The CDR3 loop reads CATSTTGALNEKLFF. CDR3 in DNA: TGTGCCACCAGCACGACAGGGGCCCTTAATGAAAAACTGTTTTTT.

This chain connects TRBV6-6 to TRBJ2-7; 8 bases fit TRBD1. CDR1 and CDR2 from the germline V gene are MNHNY and SVGAGI (reference sequence). The CDR3 loop spans 13 amino acids. V gave up 2 bases and J gave up 6 bases; unmatched junction bases: 3. The CDR3: CASSYQGAREQYF. The CDR3 coding sequence is TGTGCCAGCAGTTACCAGGGGGCACGCGAGCAGTACTTC.

This clone showed up just a few times. The J gene is TRBJ1-2, the V gene TRBV2; D is possibly TRBD1 (5 bases). This CDR3 is built from 13 residues. Germline V lookup: CDR1 SNHLY, CDR2 FYNNEI. The ends were cut back, 6 bases at V and 2 bases at J, with 10 bases in the middle. The CDR3 DNA reads TGTGCCAGCAGCGCGGACAAAAACTATGGCTACACCTTC. It translates to CASSADKNYGYTF.

This clone was observed once. The chain combines TRBV5-1 with TRBJ2-7; either TRBD1 or TRBD2 may fit D (6 bases each). Trimming removed 4 bases from V and 6 bases from J, with 14 bases in between. CDR3 length equals 13 residues. In germline, CDR1 is SGHRS, CDR2 YFSETQ. The CDR3 is CASSMGGLTEQYF. CDR3 DNA: TGCGCCAGCAGCATGGGGGGCTTGACCGAGCAGTACTTC.

The chain carries TRBV2 and TRBJ1-5, with a possible D match to TRBD1 (5 bases). The CDR3 extends over 13 amino acids. The V gene lost 10 bases and the J gene lost 5 bases, with 15 bases spanning the gap. The germline CDR1 and CDR2 sequences are SNHLY and FYNNEI. The CDR3 DNA reads as TGTGCCACCAAACAGGAGCCCTATCAGCCCCAGCATTTT. This encodes CATKQEPYQPQHF.

V is TRBV25-1 and J is TRBJ1-6, with D possibly matching TRBD1 (5 bases). The length of the CDR3 is 16 residues. Germline assignment: CDR1 MGHDK and CDR2 SYGVNS. Trimming stripped 5 bases from V and 4 bases from J, with 15 bases between. The CDR3 DNA is TGTGCCAGCAGTCAATCCCGACAGAATTATAATTCACCCCTCCACTTT. It specifies CASSQSRQNYNSPLHF.

A note on this clone: The same CDR3 arises from other DNA sequences in this sample as well. The CDR3 spells CASSLQETQYF. The CDR3 DNA reads as TGTGCCAGCAGCCTACAAGAGACCCAGTACTTC. This chain links TRBV2 with TRBJ2-5; D gene uncertain. CDR1 is SNHLY and CDR2 is FYNNEI in the germline V gene. V was pared by 6 bases and J by 2 bases, with 4 bases between. CDR3 length equals 11 residues. The full variable domain, rest sourced from reference TRBV2 and TRBJ2-5, is EPEVTQTPSHQVTQMGQEVILRCVPISNHLYFYWYRQILGQKVEFLVSFYNNEISEKSEIFDDQFSVERPDGSNFTLKIRSTKLEDSAMYFCASSLQETQYFGPGTRLLVL.

This chain links TRBV29-1 with TRBJ1-1, with D uncertain. V lost 7 bases and J lost 6, with 15 bases in between. Germline-derived CDR1 and CDR2 are SQVTM and ANQGSEA. CDR3 length: 12 residues. CDR3 sequence: CSDVTPTSEAFF. The DNA for the CDR3 is TGCAGCGACGTGACTCCAACCTCTGAAGCTTTCTTT. The full variable domain, in which reference TRBV29-1 and TRBJ1-1 provide the parts outside the CDR3, is SAVISQKPSRDICQRGTSLTIQCQVDSQVTMMFWYRQQPGQSLTLIATANQGSEATYESGFVIDKFPISRPNLTFSTLTVSNMSPEDSSIYLCSDVTPTSEAFFGQGTRLTVV.

The V gene is TRBV7-8, the J gene TRBJ1-5, with 8 positions matching TRBD1. The germline CDR1 and CDR2 sequences are SGHVS and FQNEAQ. The CDR3 length is 12 residues. Trimming at V came to 5 bases and at J to 11 bases, leaving 5 bases not matched to a gene. Written as DNA, the CDR3 is TGTGCCAGCAGCCCTGGACAGGGTACCCAGCATTTT. Translation: CASSPGQGTQHF.

The rearrangement joins TRBV18 to TRBJ2-5; a possible D gene is TRBD2 (6 bases). V dropped 4 bases and J dropped 7 bases, with 16 bases sitting between them. Germline V gives CDR1 KGHSH, CDR2 LQKENI. This CDR3 is built from 14 residues. In DNA, the CDR3 is TGTGCCAGCTCACGTGAGGAGGGCTACGGGACCCAGTACTTC. Translating it yields CASSREEGYGTQYF.

J is TRBJ2-7 and V is TRBV7-9; D possibly corresponds to TRBD1 (6 bases). Trimming shortened V by 8 bases and J by 3 bases, and 11 bases separated the two germline ends. The CDR3 totals 12 residues. Per germline, CDR1 SEHNR and CDR2 FQNEAQ (reference sequence). In DNA, the CDR3 is TGTGCCAGCGGGGAACAGGGCTACGAGCAGTACTTC. It translates to CASGEQGYEQYF.

CDR3 amino acids: CASSLSLERAGANVLTF. Here the CDR3 DNA reads TGTGCCAGCAGTTTATCGTTGGAGAGGGCCGGGGCCAACGTCCTGACTTTC. The chain joins TRBV27 to TRBJ2-6; a possible D gene is TRBD2 (5 bases). The CDR3 consists of 17 residues. In germline, CDR1 is MNHEY, CDR2 SMNVEV (reference sequence). Trimming took 0 bases from V and 4 from J, leaving 13 bases between them.

This clone came up once. This chain uses TRBV14 with TRBJ1-3; 9 nucleotides align to TRBD1. The length of the CDR3 is 15 residues. Germline V lookup: CDR1 SGHDN, CDR2 FVKESK. Germline trimming cut 5 bases from V and 2 bases from J; bases unmatched to any gene: 4. This CDR3 is CASSFRQGAGNTIYF. The CDR3 region has the DNA TGTGCCAGCAGCTTCCGACAGGGGGCTGGAAACACCATATATTTT.

Only a few counts were recorded for this clone. J is TRBJ2-1 and V is TRBV29-1; D possibly corresponds to TRBD2 (6 bases). V lost 3 bases to trimming and J lost 6 bases, with 15 bases between them. This CDR3 region has 14 residues. Germline V lookup: CDR1 SQVTM, CDR2 ANQGSEA. CDR3 bases: TGCAGCGTTGAGTACCGGACTACTCTCAATGAGCAGTTCTTC. Protein sequence: CSVEYRTTLNEQFF.

The CDR3 protein is CASSSGGFGEQFF. The DNA for the CDR3 is TGTGCCAGCAGCTCGGGGGGTTTTGGTGAGCAGTTCTTC. The rearrangement links TRBV7-9 to TRBJ2-1; 7 bases align to TRBD2. V trimming: 4 bases; J trimming: 9 bases; junction bases outside the gene matches: 6. The CDR3 has 13 amino acids. Germline V gene lookup returns CDR1 SEHNR and CDR2 FQNEAQ (reference sequence).

The V gene is TRBV27, the J gene TRBJ2-7; 8 bases agree with TRBD2. V dropped 5 bases and J dropped 3; count of bases not matched to a gene: 3. The V gene's germline CDR1 is MNHEY and CDR2 SMNVEV (reference sequence). CDR3 length equals 13 residues. CDR3 amino acids: CASSLTSDYEQYF. The CDR3 DNA reads as TGTGCCAGCAGTCTGACTAGCGACTACGAGCAGTACTTC.

This clone showed up just once. This chain links TRBV18 with TRBJ1-4, with D tentatively TRBD1 (5 bases). Trimming removed 6 bases from V and 5 bases from J, with 16 bases in between. The CDR3 loop spans 15 amino acids. Germline CDR1 and CDR2: KGHSH and LQKENI. The CDR3 loop reads CASSRAEGRNEKLFF. CDR3 nucleotide sequence: TGTGCCAGCTCCCGGGCCGAGGGGAGGAATGAAAAACTGTTTTTT.